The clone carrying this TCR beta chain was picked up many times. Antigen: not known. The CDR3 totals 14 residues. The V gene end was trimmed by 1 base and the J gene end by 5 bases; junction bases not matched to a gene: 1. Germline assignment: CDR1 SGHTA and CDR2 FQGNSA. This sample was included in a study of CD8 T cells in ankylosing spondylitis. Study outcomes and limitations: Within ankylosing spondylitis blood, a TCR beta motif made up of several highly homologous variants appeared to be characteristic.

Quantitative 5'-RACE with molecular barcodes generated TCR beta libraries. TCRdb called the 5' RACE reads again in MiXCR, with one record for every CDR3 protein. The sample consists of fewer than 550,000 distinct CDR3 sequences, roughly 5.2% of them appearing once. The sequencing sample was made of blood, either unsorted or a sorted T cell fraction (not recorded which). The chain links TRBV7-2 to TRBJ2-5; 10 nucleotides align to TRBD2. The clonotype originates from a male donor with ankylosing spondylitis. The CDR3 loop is CASSLGAGGETQYF. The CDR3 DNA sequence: TGTGCCAGCAGCTTAGGAGCGGGGGGGGAGACCCAGTACTTC.